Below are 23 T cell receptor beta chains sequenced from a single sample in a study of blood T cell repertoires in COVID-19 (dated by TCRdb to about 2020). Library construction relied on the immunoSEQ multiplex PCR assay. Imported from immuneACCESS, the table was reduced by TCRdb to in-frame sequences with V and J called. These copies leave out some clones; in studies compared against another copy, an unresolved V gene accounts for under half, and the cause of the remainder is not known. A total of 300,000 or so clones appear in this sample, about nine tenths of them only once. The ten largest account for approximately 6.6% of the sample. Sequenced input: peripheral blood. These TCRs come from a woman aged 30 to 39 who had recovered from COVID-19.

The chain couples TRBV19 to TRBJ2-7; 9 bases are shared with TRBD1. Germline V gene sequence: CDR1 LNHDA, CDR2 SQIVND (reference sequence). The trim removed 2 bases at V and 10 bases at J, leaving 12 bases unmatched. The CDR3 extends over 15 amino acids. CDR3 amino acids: CASSIHRGQYFEQYF. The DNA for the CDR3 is TGTGCCAGTAGTATACACAGGGGGCAATATTTCGAACAGTACTTC.

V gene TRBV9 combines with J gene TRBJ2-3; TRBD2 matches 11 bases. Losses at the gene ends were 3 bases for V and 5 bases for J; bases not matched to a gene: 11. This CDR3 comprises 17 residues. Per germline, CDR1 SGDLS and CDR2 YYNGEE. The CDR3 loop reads CASSDPPTSGAEDTQYF. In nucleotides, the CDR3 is TGTGCCAGCAGCGACCCACCGACTAGCGGGGCGGAAGATACGCAGTATTTT.

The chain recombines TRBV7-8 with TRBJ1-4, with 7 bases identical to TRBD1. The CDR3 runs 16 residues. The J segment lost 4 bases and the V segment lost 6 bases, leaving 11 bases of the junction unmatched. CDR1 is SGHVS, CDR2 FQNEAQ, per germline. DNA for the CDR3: TGTGCCAGCAGTCGTCTAGTGCAGGGGGGTAATGAAAAACTGTTTTTT. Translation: CASSRLVQGGNEKLFF.

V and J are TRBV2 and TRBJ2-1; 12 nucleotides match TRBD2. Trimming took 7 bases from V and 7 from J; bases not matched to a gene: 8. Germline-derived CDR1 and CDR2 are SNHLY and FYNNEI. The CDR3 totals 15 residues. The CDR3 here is CASMWASGGANEQFF. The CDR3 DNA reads TGTGCCAGCATGTGGGCTAGCGGGGGGGCAAATGAGCAGTTCTTC.

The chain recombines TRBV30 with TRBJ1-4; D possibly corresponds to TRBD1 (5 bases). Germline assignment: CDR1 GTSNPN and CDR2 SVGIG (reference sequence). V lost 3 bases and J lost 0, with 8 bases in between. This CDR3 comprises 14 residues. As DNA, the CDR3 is TGTGCCTGGAGCCAGGGAACAACTAATGAAAAACTGTTTTTT. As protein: CAWSQGTTNEKLFF.

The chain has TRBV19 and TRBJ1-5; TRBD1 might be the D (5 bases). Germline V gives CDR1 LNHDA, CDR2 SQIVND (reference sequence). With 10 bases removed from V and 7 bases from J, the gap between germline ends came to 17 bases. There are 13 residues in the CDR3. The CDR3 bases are TGTGCCACCCAGGGTCTGGTGTCGCAGCCCCAGCATTTT. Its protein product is CATQGLVSQPQHF.

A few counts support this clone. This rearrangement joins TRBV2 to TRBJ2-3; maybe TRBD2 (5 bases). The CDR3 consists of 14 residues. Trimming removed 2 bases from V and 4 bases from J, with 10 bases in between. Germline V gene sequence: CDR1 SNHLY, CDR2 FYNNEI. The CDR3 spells CASSESRGSDTQYF. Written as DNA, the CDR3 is TGTGCCAGCAGTGAATCCCGGGGTTCAGATACGCAGTATTTT.

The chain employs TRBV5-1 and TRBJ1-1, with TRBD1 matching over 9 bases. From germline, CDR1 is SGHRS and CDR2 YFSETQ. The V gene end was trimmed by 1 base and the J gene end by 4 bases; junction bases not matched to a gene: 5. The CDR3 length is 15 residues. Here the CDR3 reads CASSLYGQGTTEAFF. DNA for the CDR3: TGCGCCAGCAGCTTGTATGGACAGGGGACCACTGAAGCTTTCTTT.

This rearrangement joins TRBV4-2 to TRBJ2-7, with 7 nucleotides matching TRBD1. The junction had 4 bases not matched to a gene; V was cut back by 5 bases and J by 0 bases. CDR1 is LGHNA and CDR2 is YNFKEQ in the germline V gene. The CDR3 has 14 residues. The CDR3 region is CASSKDRNSYEQYF. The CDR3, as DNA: TGTGCCAGCAGCAAGGACAGGAACTCCTACGAGCAGTACTTC.

The CDR3 region has the DNA TGTGCCAGCAGTGACGAGGGCTCCCTCCACTTT. Amino acid sequence: CASSDEGSLHF. The chain carries TRBV2 and TRBJ1-6; D remains ambiguous. V lost 3 bases and J lost 14, with 8 bases in between. CDR1 is SNHLY, CDR2 FYNNEI, per germline. CDR3 length: 11 amino acids.

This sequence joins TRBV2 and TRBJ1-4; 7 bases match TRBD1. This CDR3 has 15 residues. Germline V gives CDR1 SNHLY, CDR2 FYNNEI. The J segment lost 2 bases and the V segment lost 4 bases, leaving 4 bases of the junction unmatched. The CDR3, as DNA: TGTGCCAGCAGTGTAAGGGGGCCTACTAATGAAAAACTGTTTTTT. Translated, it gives CASSVRGPTNEKLFF.

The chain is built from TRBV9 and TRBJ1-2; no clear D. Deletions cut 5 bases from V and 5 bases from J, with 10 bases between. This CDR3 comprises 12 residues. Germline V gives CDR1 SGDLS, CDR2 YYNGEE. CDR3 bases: TGTGCCAGCAGTCAAGAGGGATATGGCTACACCTTC. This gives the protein CASSQEGYGYTF.

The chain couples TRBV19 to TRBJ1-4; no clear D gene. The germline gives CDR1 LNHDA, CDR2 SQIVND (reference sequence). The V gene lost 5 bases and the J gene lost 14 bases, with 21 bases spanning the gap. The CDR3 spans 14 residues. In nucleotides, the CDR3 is TGTGCCAGTAGTGCCTCTCAAGCTCACGTCGGGCTGTTTTTT. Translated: CASSASQAHVGLFF.

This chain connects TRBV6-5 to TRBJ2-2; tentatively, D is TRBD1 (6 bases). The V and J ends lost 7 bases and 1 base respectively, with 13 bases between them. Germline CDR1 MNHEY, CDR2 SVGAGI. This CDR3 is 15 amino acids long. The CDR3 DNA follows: TGTGCCAGCAACCACAGACAGGTGAACACCGGGGAGCTGTTTTTT. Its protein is CASNHRQVNTGELFF.

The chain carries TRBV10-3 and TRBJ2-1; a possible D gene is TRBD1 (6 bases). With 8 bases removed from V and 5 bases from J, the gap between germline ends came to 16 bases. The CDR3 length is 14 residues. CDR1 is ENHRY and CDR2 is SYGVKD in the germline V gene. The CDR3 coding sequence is TGTGCCATCGGGAAGGACAGAGGTAACAATGAGCAGTTCTTC. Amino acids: CAIGKDRGNNEQFF.

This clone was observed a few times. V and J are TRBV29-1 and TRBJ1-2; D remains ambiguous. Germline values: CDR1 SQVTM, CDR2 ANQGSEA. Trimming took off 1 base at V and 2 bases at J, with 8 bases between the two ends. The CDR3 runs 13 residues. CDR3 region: CSVEGDSNYGYTF. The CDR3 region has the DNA TGCAGCGTTGAAGGAGATTCGAACTATGGCTACACCTTC.

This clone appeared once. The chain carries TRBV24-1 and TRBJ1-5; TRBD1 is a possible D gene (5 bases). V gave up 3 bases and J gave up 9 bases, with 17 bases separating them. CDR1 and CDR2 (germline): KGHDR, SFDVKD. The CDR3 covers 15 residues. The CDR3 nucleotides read TGTGCCACCAGTGATCGGCAGGGAGGTCGAGGGCCCCAGCATTTT. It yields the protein CATSDRQGGRGPQHF.

CDR3 DNA: TGTGCCAGCAGGCGAGGGGGCCGTAGCAATCAGCCCCAGCATTTT. The encoded protein is CASRRGGRSNQPQHF. V and J are TRBV5-6 and TRBJ1-5; 7 bases are a match to TRBD1. Trimming cost V 5 bases and J 0 bases; bases outside gene matches: 5. The CDR3 totals 15 residues. The germline gives CDR1 SGHDT, CDR2 YYEEEE.

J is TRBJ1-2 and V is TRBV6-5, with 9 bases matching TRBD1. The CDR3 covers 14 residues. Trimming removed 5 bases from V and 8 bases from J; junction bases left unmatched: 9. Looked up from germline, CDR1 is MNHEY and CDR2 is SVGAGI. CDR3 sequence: CASSLLGTGLGYTF. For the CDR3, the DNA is TGTGCCAGCAGTCTATTGGGGACAGGGCTGGGCTACACCTTC.

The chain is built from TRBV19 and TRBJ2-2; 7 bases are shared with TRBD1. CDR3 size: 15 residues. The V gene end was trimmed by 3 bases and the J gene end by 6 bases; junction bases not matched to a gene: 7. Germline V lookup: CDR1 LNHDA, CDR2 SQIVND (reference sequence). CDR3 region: CASSILQGLAGELFF. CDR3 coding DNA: TGTGCCAGTAGTATCTTACAGGGGTTGGCCGGGGAGCTGTTTTTT.

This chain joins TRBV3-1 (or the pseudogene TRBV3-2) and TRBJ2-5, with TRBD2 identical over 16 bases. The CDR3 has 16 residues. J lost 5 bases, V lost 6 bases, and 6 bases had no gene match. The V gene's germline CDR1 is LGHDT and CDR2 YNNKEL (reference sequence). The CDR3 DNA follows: TGTGCCAGCAGTGGGACTAGCGGGGGGGCAGGGGAGACCCAGTACTTC. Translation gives CASSGTSGGAGETQYF.

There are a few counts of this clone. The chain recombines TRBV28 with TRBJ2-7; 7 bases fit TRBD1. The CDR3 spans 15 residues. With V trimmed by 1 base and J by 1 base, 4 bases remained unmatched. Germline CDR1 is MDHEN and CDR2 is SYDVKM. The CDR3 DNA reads TGTGCCAGCAGTTTATCCCAGACAGGGTCCTACGAGCAGTACTTC. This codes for CASSLSQTGSYEQYF.

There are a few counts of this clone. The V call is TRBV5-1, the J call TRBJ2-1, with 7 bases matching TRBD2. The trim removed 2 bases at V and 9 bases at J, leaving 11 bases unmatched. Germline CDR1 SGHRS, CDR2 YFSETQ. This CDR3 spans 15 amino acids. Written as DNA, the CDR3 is TGCGCCAGCAGCTTTGATGTGAGCGGGGTGAGTGAGCAGTTCTTC. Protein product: CASSFDVSGVSEQFF.